This section outlines one T cell receptor beta chain sequence together with its context. One end of the junction fails to match germline, which may point to a read error. The same CDR3 also results from other DNA sequences found in this sample. TCRdb's copy holds only in-frame clones and misses some; the assay was immunoSEQ multiplex PCR. The sample consists of some 64,000 clones, around 87% of them appearing once. This sample is part of a study of control samples from healthy donors and cancer patients. CDR1 is SGHRS and CDR2 is YFSETQ in the germline V gene. This CDR3 is 13 amino acids long. This TCR came from a woman in her 50s with head and neck cancer. Sample: PBMCs. The chain is built from TRBV5-1 and TRBJ2-3; D ambiguous. Written as DNA, the CDR3 is TGCGCCAGCAGCCCGGTTAACGCAGATACACAGTATTTT. Protein sequence: CASSPVNADTQYF.